One and the same sample provided the 2 T cell receptor beta chains below, sequenced in a study of T cells in Graves' hyperthyroidism and ophthalmopathy. TCR beta CDR3 region amplification was performed from RNA transcripts. Researchers ran a first-round RT-PCR on the TCR CDR3 using the HTBI primer set. A single record per CDR3 protein comes from TCRdb applying MiXCR to the multiplex PCR reads. The repertoire holds a few hundred thousand distinct CDR3 sequences, just over 45% seen once, with around 17% in the top ten. Sample: peripheral blood or thyroid tissue (not recorded which). Source of these receptors: an adult woman with Graves' disease, either hyperthyroidism or ophthalmopathy (not recorded which).

V and J are TRBV7-2 and TRBJ2-5; 9 positions match TRBD2. This CDR3 has 16 residues. Trimming at V came to 5 bases and at J to 5 bases, leaving 12 bases not matched to a gene. In germline, CDR1 is SGHTA, CDR2 FQGNSA. In DNA, the CDR3 is TGTGCCAGCAGCGGCGGGTACGCGGGGGGGCGTGAGACCCAGTACTTC. Translating gives CASSGGYAGGRETQYF.

The chain links TRBV29-1 to TRBJ2-2; no clear D. CDR1 and CDR2 from the germline V gene are SQVTM and ANQGSEA. The length of the CDR3 is 12 residues. V lost 2 bases and J lost 6, with 7 bases in between. The CDR3 loop reads CSVEHSSGELFF. In DNA, the CDR3 is TGCAGCGTTGAACATAGTTCCGGGGAGCTGTTTTTT.